This T cell receptor (beta chain) was retrieved from a study of human T cells and chemical hapten exposure. TCRdb passed the RACE reads through MiXCR, listing each CDR3 protein once. The table includes around 67,000 distinct CDR3 sequences, 8.5% detected once. General study findings and limits: Among expanded TCRs, significantly more large CDR3 similarity clusters formed than among controls. Donors had alopecia, so their immune response may differ from healthy people's. PT1 expanded TCR numbers rose with patch test score.

Time point: patch test 2, 6 weeks after DPC sensitization. Specified treatment: therapeutic diphenylcyclopropenone sensitization with weekly scalp DPC. With 7 bases removed from V and 10 bases from J, the gap between germline ends came to 26 bases. The CDR3 sequence is 16 residues long. CDR1 is LGHDT, CDR2 YNNKEL, per germline (reference sequence). With regard to this clonotype: Its antigen is unknown.

The clonotype originates from a woman between 50 and 59 years old with alopecia areata. Some clones in this sample may be carry-over from other donors' samples. The chain links TRBV3-1 to TRBJ2-1, with a possible D match to TRBD2 (7 bases). The starting material was whole blood, obtained in connection with sensitization to the hapten diphenylcyclopropenone (DPC). The DNA for the CDR3 is TGTGCCAGCACCCCAAGTTCCGCGGGGGCCCGAAGGGAGCAGTTCTTC. Amino acid sequence: CASTPSSAGARREQFF.